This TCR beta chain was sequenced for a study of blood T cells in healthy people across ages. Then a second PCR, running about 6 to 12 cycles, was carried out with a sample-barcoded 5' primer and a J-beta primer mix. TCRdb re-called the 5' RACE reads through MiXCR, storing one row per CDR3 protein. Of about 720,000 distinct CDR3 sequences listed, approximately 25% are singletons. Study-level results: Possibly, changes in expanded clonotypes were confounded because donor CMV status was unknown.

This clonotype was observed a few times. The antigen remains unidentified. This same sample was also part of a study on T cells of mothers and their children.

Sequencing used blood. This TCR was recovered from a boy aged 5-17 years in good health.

The CDR3: CASRQAPGPGYGYTF. The DNA of the CDR3 is TGTGCCAGCAGACAGGCCCCGGGTCCTGGGTATGGCTACACCTTC. The chain links TRBV12-3 or TRBV12-4 to TRBJ1-2, with D possibly TRBD1 on 5 matching bases. The CDR3 spans 15 residues. Deletions cut 6 bases from V and 5 bases from J, with 19 bases between.